This TCR beta chain derives from a study of blood T cells in healthy people across ages. A second roughly 6 to 11 cycle PCR used barcoded and J-beta primers. TCRdb passed the 5' RACE reads through MiXCR, listing each CDR3 protein once. Among 600,000 or so distinct CDR3 sequences listed, 40% to 50% were seen once. Germline assignment: CDR1 SGHNT and CDR2 YYREEE (reference sequence). The V segment lost 4 bases and the J segment 4 bases; nucleotides outside the gene matches: 18. The CDR3 spans 18 residues. The TCR comes from a man older than 75 in good health. The sequenced sample consisted of blood. The rearrangement links TRBV5-4 to TRBJ2-3; TRBD2 agrees at 7 bases. The CDR3 DNA follows: TGTGCCAGCAGCCGCCAGGGATTTGCGGGAGAAGGGCCAGATACGCAGTATTTT. It specifies CASSRQGFAGEGPDTQYF.